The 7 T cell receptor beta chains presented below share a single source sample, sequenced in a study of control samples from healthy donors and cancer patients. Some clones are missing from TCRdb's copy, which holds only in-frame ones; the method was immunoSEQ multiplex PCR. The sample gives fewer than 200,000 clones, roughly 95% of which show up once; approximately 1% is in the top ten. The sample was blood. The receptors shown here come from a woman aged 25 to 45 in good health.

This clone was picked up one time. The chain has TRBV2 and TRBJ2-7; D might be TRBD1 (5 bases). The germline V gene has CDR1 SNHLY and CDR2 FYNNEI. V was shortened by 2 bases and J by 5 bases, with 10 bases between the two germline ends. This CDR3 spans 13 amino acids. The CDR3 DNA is TGTGCCAGCAGTGAACAGGGTGGTGACGAGCAGTACTTC. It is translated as CASSEQGGDEQYF.

This CDR3 reads CASSQVQLSYNSPLHF. Written as DNA, the CDR3 is TGCGCCAGCAGCCAAGTACAGCTTTCTTATAATTCACCCCTCCACTTT. The chain combines TRBV4-1 with TRBJ1-6; D not resolved. The CDR3 is 16 residues long. V gave up 1 base and J gave up 4 bases, with 11 bases separating them. Germline V gene data show CDR1 as MGHRA and CDR2 as YSYEKL.

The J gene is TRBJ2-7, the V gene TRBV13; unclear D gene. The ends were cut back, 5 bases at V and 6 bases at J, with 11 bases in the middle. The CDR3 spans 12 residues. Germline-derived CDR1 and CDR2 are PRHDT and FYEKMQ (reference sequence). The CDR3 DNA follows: TGTGCCAGCAGCCTTGAGTTTAGCGAGCAGTACTTC. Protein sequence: CASSLEFSEQYF.

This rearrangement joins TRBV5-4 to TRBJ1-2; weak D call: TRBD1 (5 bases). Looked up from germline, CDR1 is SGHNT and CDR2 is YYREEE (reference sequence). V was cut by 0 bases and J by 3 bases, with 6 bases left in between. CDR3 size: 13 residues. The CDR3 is CASSLGGDYGYTF. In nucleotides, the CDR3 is TGTGCCAGCAGCTTGGGGGGCGACTATGGCTACACCTTC.

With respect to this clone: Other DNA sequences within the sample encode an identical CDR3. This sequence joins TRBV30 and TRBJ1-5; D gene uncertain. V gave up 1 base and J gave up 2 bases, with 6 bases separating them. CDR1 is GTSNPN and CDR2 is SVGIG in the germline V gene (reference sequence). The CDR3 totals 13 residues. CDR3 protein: CAWSADRNQPQHF. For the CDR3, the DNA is TGTGCCTGGAGTGCGGACCGCAATCAGCCCCAGCATTTT.

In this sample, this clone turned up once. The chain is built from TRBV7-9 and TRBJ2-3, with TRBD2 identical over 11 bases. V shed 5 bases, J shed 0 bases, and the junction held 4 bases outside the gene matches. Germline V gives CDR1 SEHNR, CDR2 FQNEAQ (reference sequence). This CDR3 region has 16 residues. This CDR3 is CASSPGLAASTDTQYF. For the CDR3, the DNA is TGTGCCAGCAGCCCGGGACTAGCGGCTAGCACAGATACGCAGTATTTT.

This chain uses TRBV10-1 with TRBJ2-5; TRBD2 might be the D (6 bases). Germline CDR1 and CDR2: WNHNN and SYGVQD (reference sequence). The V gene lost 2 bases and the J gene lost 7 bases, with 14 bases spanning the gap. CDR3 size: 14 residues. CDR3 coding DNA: TGCGCCAGCAGTGAGGTCCGGGGGAGAGGGACCCAGTACTTC. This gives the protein CASSEVRGRGTQYF.